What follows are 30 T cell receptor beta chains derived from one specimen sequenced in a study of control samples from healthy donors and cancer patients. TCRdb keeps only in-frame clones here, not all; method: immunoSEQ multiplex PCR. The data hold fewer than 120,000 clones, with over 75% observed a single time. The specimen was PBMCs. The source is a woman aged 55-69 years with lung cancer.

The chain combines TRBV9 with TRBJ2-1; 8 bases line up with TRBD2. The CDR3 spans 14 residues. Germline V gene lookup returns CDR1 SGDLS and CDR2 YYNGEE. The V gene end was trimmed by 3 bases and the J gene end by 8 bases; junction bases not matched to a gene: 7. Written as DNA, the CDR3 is TGTGCCAGCAGCGGAAGCCTCGGGGGGGATGAGCAGTTCTTC. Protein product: CASSGSLGGDEQFF.

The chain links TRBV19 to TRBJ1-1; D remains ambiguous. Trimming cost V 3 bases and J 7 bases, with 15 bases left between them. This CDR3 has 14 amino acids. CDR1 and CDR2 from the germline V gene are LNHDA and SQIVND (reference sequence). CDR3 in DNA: TGTGCCAGTAGTATCTTAACCGGCCCCGGTGAAGCTTTCTTT. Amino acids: CASSILTGPGEAFF.

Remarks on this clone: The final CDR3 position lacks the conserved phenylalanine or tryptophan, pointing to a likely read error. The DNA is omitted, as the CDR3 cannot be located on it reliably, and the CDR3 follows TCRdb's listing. The CDR3 here is CASSPASPYGSTS. The genes are TRBV12-3 or TRBV12-4 and TRBJ1-2. The CDR3 is 13 amino acids long, termini counted.

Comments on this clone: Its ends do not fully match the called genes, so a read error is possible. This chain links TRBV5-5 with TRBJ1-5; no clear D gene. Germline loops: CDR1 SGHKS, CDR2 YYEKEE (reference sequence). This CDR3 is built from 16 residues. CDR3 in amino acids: CASSLVEGYSNHPQHF. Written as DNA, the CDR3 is TGTGCCAGCAGCTTGGTAGAGGGATACAGCAATCATCCCCAGCATTTT.

Here the CDR3 reads CAIRGGLEETQYF. In DNA, the CDR3 is TGTGCCATCAGGGGGGGCCTAGAAGAGACCCAGTACTTC. The chain is built from TRBV10-3 and TRBJ2-5, with D possibly being TRBD1 or TRBD2 (6 bases each). V was clipped by 6 bases and J by 3 bases, with 11 bases between them. This CDR3 comprises 13 residues. Germline CDR1 and CDR2: ENHRY and SYGVKD.

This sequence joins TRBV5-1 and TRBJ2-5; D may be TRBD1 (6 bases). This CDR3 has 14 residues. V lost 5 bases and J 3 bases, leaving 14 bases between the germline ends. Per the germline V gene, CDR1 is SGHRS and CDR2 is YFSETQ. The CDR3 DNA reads TGCGCCAGCAGGAGGTCAGGGGCTGAAGAGACCCAGTACTTC. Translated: CASRRSGAEETQYF.

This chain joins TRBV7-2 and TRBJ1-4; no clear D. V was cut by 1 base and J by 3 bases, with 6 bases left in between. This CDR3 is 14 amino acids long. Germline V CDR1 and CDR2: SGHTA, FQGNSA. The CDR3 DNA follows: TGTGCCAGCAGCTTAGATGTAGCTAATGAAAAACTGTTTTTT. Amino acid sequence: CASSLDVANEKLFF. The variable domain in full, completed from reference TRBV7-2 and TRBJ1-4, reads GAGVSQSPSNKVTEKGKDVELRCDPISGHTALYWYRQSLGQGLEFLIYFQGNSAPDKSGLPSDRFSAERTGGSVSTLTIQRTQQEDSAVYLCASSLDVANEKLFFGSGTQLSVL.

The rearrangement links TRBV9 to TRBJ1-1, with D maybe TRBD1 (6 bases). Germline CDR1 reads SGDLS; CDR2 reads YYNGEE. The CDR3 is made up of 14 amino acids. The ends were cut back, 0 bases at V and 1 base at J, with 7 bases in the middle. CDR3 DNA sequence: TGTGCCAGCAGCGTAGAACAGGGGAACACTGAAGCTTTCTTT. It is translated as CASSVEQGNTEAFF.

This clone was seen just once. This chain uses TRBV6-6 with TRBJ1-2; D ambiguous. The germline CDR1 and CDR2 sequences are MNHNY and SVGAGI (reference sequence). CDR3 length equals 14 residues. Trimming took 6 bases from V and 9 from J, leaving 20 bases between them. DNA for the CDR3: TGTGCCAGCAGAGAGAGACATCCGTCCAGTAGCTACACCTTC. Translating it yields CASRERHPSSSYTF.

CDR3 nucleotide sequence: TGTGCCAGCAGCTCTAGGGGTGGGACGCCCGGTCGAGACTACAATGAGCAGTTCTTC. It codes for CASSSRGGTPGRDYNEQFF. This chain uses TRBV7-2 with TRBJ2-1; D possibly uses TRBD1 or TRBD2 (5 bases each). CDR1 and CDR2 (germline): SGHTA, FQGNSA. The CDR3 runs 19 residues. The V end lost 4 bases, the J end lost 3 bases, and 25 bases lay between the germline ends. The complete variable domain, with remaining parts taken from reference TRBV7-2 and TRBJ2-1, reads GAGVSQSPSNKVTEKGKDVELRCDPISGHTALYWYRQSLGQGLEFLIYFQGNSAPDKSGLPSDRFSAERTGGSVSTLTIQRTQQEDSAVYLCASSSRGGTPGRDYNEQFFGPGTRLTVL.

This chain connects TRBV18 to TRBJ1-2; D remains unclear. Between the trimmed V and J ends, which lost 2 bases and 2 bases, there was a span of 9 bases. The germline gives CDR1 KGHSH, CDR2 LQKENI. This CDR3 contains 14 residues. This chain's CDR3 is CASSPSDLNYGYTF. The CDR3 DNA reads TGTGCCAGCTCACCATCCGACTTAAACTATGGCTACACCTTC.

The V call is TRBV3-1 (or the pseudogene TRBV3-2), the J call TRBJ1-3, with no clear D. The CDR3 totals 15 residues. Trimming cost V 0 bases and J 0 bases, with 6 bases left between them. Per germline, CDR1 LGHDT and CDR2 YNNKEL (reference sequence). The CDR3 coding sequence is TGTGCCAGCAGCCAAGATGTCCTCTCTGGAAACACCATATATTTT. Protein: CASSQDVLSGNTIYF.

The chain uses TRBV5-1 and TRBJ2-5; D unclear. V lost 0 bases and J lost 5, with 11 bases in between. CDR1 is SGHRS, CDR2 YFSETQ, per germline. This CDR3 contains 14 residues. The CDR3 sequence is CASSLATGAETQYF. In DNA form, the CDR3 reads TGCGCCAGCAGCTTGGCGACGGGCGCGGAGACCCAGTACTTC.

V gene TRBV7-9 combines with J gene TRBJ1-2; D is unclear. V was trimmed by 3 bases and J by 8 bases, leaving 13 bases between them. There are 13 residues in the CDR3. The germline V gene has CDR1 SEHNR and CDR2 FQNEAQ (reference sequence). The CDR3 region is CASSFGPYGGYTF. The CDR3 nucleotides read TGTGCCAGCAGCTTCGGTCCATATGGGGGCTACACCTTC.

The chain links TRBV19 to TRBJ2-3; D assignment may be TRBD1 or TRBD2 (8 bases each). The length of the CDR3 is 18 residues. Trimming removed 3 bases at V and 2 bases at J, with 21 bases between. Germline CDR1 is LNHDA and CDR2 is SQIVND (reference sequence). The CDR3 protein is CASSIGRAGGALTDTQYF. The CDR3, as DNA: TGTGCCAGTAGTATCGGGAGGGCAGGGGGCGCCCTCACAGATACGCAGTATTTT.

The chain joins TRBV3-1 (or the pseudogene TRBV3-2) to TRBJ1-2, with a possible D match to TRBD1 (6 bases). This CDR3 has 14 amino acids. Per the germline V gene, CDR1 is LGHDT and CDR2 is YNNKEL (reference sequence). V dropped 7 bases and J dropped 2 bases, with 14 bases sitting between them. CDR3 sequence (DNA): TGTGCCAGCAACTACCTGGGACAAAACTATGGCTACACCTTC. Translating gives CASNYLGQNYGYTF.

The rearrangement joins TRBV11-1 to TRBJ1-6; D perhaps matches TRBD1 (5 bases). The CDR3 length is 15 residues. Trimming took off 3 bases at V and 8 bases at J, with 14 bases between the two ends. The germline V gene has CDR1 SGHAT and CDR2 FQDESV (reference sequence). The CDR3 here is CASSFGGVGDSPLHF. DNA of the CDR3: TGTGCCAGCAGCTTCGGAGGGGTTGGCGATTCACCCCTCCACTTT.

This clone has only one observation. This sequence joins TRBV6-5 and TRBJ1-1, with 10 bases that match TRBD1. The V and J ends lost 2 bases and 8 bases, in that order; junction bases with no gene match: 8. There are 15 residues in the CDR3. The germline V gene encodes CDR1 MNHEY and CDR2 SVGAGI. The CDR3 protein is CASSYADRGFLEAFF. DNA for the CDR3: TGTGCCAGCAGTTACGCGGACAGGGGGTTTTTAGAAGCTTTCTTT.

The CDR3 sequence is CSVEGTQARSSNYGYTF. Written as DNA, the CDR3 is TGCAGCGTTGAAGGGACTCAAGCAAGAAGTTCTAACTATGGCTACACCTTC. V and J are TRBV29-1 and TRBJ1-2; no definite D call. The CDR3 covers 17 residues. V shed 1 base and J shed 0 bases, with 18 bases lying between them. Germline CDR1 and CDR2: SQVTM and ANQGSEA.

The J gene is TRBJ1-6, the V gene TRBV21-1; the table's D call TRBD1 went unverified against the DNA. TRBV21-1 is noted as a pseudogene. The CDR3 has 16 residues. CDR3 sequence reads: CASSKMGWNRASPLHF. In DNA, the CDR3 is TGTGCCAGCAGCAAAATGGGGTGGAACAGGGCTTCACCCCTCCACTTT.

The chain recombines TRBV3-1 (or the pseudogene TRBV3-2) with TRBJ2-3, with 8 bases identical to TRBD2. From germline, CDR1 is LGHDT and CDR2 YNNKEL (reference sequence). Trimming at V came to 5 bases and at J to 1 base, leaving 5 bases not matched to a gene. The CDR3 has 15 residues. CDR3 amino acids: CASSYGTRGTDTQYF. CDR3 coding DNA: TGTGCCAGCAGCTACGGGACTAGAGGCACAGATACGCAGTATTTT.

The CDR3 DNA reads TGTGCCAGCAGAGAGACAGGCAATCGCGAGCAGTACTTC. Translating it yields CASRETGNREQYF. The chain combines TRBV5-6 with TRBJ2-7; tentatively, D is TRBD1 (6 bases). There are 13 residues in the CDR3. Germline V CDR1 and CDR2: SGHDT, YYEEEE. The germline V and J ends were trimmed by 5 bases and 6 bases, with 15 bases remaining between them.

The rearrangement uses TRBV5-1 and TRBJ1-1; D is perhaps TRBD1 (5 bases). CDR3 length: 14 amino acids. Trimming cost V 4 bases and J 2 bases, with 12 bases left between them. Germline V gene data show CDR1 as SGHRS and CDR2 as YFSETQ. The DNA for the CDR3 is TGCGCCAGCAGCCCATCGGGGGGAAACACTGAAGCTTTCTTT. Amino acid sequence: CASSPSGGNTEAFF. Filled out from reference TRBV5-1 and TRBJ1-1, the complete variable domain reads KAGVTQTPRYLIKTRGQQVTLSCSPISGHRSVSWYQQTPGQGLQFLFEYFSETQRNKGNFPGRFSGRQFSNSRSEMNVSTLELGDSALYLCASSPSGGNTEAFFGQGTRLTVV.

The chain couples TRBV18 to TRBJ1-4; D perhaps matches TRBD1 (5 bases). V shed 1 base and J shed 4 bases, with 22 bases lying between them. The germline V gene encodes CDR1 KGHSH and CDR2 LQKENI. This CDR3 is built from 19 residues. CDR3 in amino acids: CASSPRGGPGIGGNEKLFF. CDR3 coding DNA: TGTGCCAGCTCACCACGTGGGGGACCGGGAATCGGGGGTAATGAAAAACTGTTTTTT.

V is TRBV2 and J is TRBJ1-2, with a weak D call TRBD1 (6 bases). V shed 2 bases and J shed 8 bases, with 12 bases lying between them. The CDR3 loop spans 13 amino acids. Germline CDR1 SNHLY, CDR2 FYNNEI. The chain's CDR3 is CASSERTVYGYTF. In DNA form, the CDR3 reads TGTGCCAGCAGTGAAAGGACAGTGTACGGCTACACCTTC.

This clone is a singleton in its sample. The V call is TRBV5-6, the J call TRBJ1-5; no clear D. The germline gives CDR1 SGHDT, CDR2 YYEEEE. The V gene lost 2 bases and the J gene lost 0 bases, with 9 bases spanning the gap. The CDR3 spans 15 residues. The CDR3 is CASSLGSYSNQPQHF. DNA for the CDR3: TGTGCCAGCAGCTTAGGCAGTTATAGCAATCAGCCCCAGCATTTT.

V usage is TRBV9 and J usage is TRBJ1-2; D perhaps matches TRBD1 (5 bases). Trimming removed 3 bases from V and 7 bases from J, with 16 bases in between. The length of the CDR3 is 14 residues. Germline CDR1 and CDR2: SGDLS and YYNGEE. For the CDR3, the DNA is TGTGCCAGCAGCGCCCGAAATCTTGGGGGTGGCTACACCTTC. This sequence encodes CASSARNLGGGYTF.

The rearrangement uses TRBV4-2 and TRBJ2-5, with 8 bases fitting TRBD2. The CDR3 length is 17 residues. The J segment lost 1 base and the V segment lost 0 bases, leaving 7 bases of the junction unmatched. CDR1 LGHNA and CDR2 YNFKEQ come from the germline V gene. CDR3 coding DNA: TGTGCCAGCAGCCAAGAGCCCCTGGCGGGGGGCCAAGAGACCCAGTACTTC. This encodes CASSQEPLAGGQETQYF.

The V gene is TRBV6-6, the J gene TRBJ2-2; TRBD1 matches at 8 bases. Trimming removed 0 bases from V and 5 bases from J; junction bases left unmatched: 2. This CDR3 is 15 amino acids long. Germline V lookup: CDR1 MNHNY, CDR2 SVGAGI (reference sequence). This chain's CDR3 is CASSYSRTGTGELFF. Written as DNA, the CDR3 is TGTGCCAGCAGTTACTCGAGGACAGGGACCGGGGAGCTGTTTTTT.

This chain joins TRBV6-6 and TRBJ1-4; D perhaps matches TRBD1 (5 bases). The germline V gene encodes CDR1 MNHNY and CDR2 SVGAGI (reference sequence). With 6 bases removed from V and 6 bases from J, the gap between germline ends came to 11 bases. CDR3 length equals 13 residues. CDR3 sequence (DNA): TGTGCCAGCAGCATCGACAGTGATGAAAAACTGTTTTTT. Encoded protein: CASSIDSDEKLFF.